A selection of T cell receptor beta chains follows, all from one sample in a study of CD8 T cells in Susac syndrome. Each CDR3 protein gets one entry after TCRdb re-called the immunoSEQ multiplex PCR reads with MiXCR. This sample has over 150,000 distinct CDR3 sequences; approximately 93% occur once, and the top ten carry roughly 0.098%. Sequenced material: CD4+ T cells from PBMCs. These receptors originate from a human donor with multiple sclerosis. Each CDR3 is given with its conserved first and last residue. A D gene is named only where the DNA matches it firmly. The size entry is marked missing in some rows and otherwise reads once, few, many or a size class.

D: .; V: TRBV19; J: TRBJ1-2; size: .; CDR3: CASSTGQTYGYTF; DNA: TGTGCCAGTAGTACGGGGCAGACTTATGGCTACACCTTC
D: TRBD2; V: TRBV28; J: TRBJ2-3; size: .; CDR3: CASSSRTSGSTDTQYF; DNA: TGTGCCAGCAGTTCCAGGACTAGCGGTAGCACAGATACGCAGTATTTT
D: .; V: TRBV5-8; J: TRBJ1-5; size: .; CDR3: CASSPTLYLDRFTINQPQHF; DNA: TGTGCCAGCAGCCCGACCCTATATCTGGACAGATTTACTATCAATCAGCCCCAGCATTTT
D: .; V: TRBV7-8; J: TRBJ2-7; size: .; CDR3: CASSLDRRGEQYF; DNA: TGTGCCAGCAGCTTAGACCGCCGAGGCGAGCAGTACTTC
D: TRBD1; V: TRBV7-2; J: TRBJ1-4; size: .; CDR3: CASSSDRGPGEKLFF; DNA: TGTGCCAGCAGCTCCGACAGGGGCCCTGGTGAAAAACTGTTTTTT
D: .; V: TRBV19; J: TRBJ2-4; size: once; CDR3: CASSPEVGKTKNIQYF; DNA: TGTGCCAGTAGTCCCGAAGTGGGCAAGACGAAAAACATTCAGTACTTC
D: TRBD1; V: TRBV27; J: TRBJ1-2; size: .; CDR3: CASSSRDSGYTF; DNA: TGTGCCAGCAGTTCCCGGGACAGTGGCTACACCTTC
D: .; V: TRBV12-5; J: TRBJ2-7; size: .; CDR3: CASGSHPPGDASYEQYF; DNA: TGTGCTAGTGGTTCCCATCCACCGGGGGACGCCTCCTACGAGCAGTACTTC
D: .; V: TRBV28; J: TRBJ2-2; size: once; CDR3: CASTRLTSGELFF; DNA: TGTGCCAGCACCCGACTAACGTCCGGGGAGCTGTTTTTT
D: .; V: TRBV19; J: TRBJ2-1; size: .; CDR3: CASSTRGNGEQFF; DNA: TGTGCCAGTAGTACGAGAGGGAACGGTGAGCAGTTCTTC
D: .; V: TRBV11-3; J: TRBJ1-1; size: .; CDR3: CASSPTLQGEAFF; DNA: TGTGCCAGCAGCCCTACGTTACAGGGTGAGGCTTTCTTT
D: .; V: TRBV6-6; J: TRBJ1-2; size: few; CDR3: CASSYSTFGGYTF; DNA: TGTGCCAGCAGTTACTCGACCTTCGGGGGCTACACCTTC
D: .; V: TRBV6-2/TRBV6-3; J: TRBJ1-1; size: once; CDR3: CASSSVLRTEAFF; DNA: TGTGCCAGCAGTTCTGTACTTCGCACTGAAGCTTTCTTT
D: .; V: TRBV30; J: TRBJ1-1; size: few; CDR3: CAWSPRQRTEAFF; DNA: TGTGCCTGGAGTCCCCGACAGAGGACTGAAGCTTTCTTT
D: TRBD1; V: TRBV10-2; J: TRBJ1-5; size: .; CDR3: CASSGTGALLEHF; DNA: TGCGCCAGCAGTGGGACAGGGGCCCTCTTGGAGCATTTT
D: .; V: TRBV11-2; J: TRBJ2-4; size: .; CDR3: CASTHGAVGNIQYF; DNA: TGTGCCAGCACCCACGGGGCAGTGGGGAACATTCAGTACTTC
D: TRBD2; V: TRBV5-1; J: TRBJ2-3; size: .; CDR3: CASSWTSGNPDTQYF; DNA: TGCGCCAGCAGCTGGACTAGCGGGAACCCAGATACGCAGTATTTT
D: .; V: TRBV28; J: TRBJ1-4; size: once; CDR3: CASITSTNEKLFF; DNA: TGTGCCAGCATAACATCAACTAATGAAAAACTGTTTTTT
D: .; V: TRBV30; J: TRBJ2-3; size: .; CDR3: CAWSVQGGSDTQYF; DNA: TGTGCCTGGAGTGTACAAGGGGGATCAGATACGCAGTATTTT
D: .; V: TRBV27; J: TRBJ1-6; size: .; CDR3: CASTKLGGVNSPLHF; DNA: TGTGCCAGCACGAAACTGGGGGGGGTGAATTCACCCCTCCACTTT
D: TRBD2; V: TRBV9; J: TRBJ2-1; size: once; CDR3: CASSVLAGGPYEQFF; DNA: TGTGCCAGCAGCGTCCTAGCGGGGGGGCCATATGAGCAGTTCTTC
D: .; V: TRBV20-1; J: TRBJ1-5; size: .; CDR3: CSAREGGLQPQHF; DNA: TGCAGTGCTAGAGAGGGGGGCCTCCAGCCCCAGCATTTT
D: TRBD1; V: TRBV30; J: TRBJ1-5; size: .; CDR3: CAWDRGLNQPQHF; DNA: TGTGCCTGGGACAGGGGCTTAAATCAGCCCCAGCATTTT
D: .; V: TRBV5-1; J: TRBJ1-5; size: .; CDR3: CASSFSDPSNQPQHF; DNA: TGCGCCAGCAGCTTTTCGGACCCTAGCAATCAGCCCCAGCATTTT
D: .; V: TRBV5-4; J: TRBJ2-3; size: .; CDR3: CASSWDFTDTQYF; DNA: TGTGCCAGCAGCTGGGACTTCACAGATACGCAGTATTTT
D: .; V: TRBV12-3/TRBV12-4; J: TRBJ2-3; size: .; CDR3: CASRTGSWADTQYF; DNA: TGTGCCAGCAGGACAGGTTCTTGGGCAGATACGCAGTATTTT
D: TRBD2; V: TRBV5-4; J: TRBJ2-3; size: .; CDR3: CASRPGLDTRDTQYF; DNA: TGTGCCAGCAGACCTGGACTAGATACGAGAGATACGCAGTATTTT
D: TRBD1; V: TRBV4-3; J: TRBJ2-7; size: .; CDR3: CASSQDQGQGIYEQYF; DNA: TGCGCCAGCAGCCAAGATCAGGGACAGGGGATCTACGAGCAGTACTTC
D: TRBD1; V: TRBV5-1; J: TRBJ1-2; size: .; CDR3: CASSPRTGGTGGYTF; DNA: TGCGCCAGCAGCCCTCGAACAGGGGGGACGGGTGGCTACACCTTC
D: TRBD1; V: TRBV6-2/TRBV6-3; J: TRBJ2-7; size: .; CDR3: CAHKDRDSYEQYF; DNA: TGTGCCCACAAGGACAGGGATTCCTACGAGCAGTACTTC
D: TRBD1; V: TRBV5-1; J: TRBJ1-1; size: .; CDR3: CASSKTGEGTEAFF; DNA: TGCGCCAGCAGCAAGACAGGGGAGGGCACTGAAGCTTTCTTT
D: .; V: TRBV9; J: TRBJ2-1; size: .; CDR3: CASSVAGYNEQFF; DNA: TGTGCCAGCAGCGTAGCGGGCTACAATGAGCAGTTCTTC
D: .; V: TRBV5-1; J: TRBJ2-7; size: .; CDR3: CASSLGLLPGGTPLKQYF; DNA: TGCGCCAGCAGCTTGGGTCTCCTTCCTGGCGGGACACCCCTGAAGCAGTACTTC
D: .; V: TRBV6-1; J: TRBJ1-2; size: .; CDR3: CASSTGRYGYTF; DNA: TGTGCCAGCAGTACAGGACGTTATGGCTACACCTTC
D: .; V: TRBV4-1; J: TRBJ2-1; size: .; CDR3: CASRRTGDNEQFF; DNA: TGCGCCAGCAGGCGCACGGGGGACAATGAGCAGTTCTTC
D: TRBD1; V: TRBV20-1; J: TRBJ1-5; size: .; CDR3: CSASDRGSGQPQHF; DNA: TGCAGTGCTAGTGACAGGGGGTCTGGACAGCCCCAGCATTTT
D: .; V: TRBV12-5; J: TRBJ2-7; size: .; CDR3: CASAPPGLNEQYF; DNA: TGTGCTAGTGCCCCCCCCGGACTCAACGAGCAGTACTTC
D: .; V: TRBV5-1; J: TRBJ1-4; size: .; CDR3: CASRQGSDEKLFF; DNA: TGCGCCAGCAGGCAGGGGTCGGATGAAAAACTGTTTTTT
D: .; V: TRBV6-1; J: TRBJ1-2; size: once; CDR3: CASRTALGSYTF; DNA: TGTGCCAGCAGGACAGCCCTCGGGAGCTACACCTTC
D: TRBD2; V: TRBV19; J: TRBJ2-7; size: .; CDR3: CASSRGRGGEQYF; DNA: TGTGCCAGTAGTAGAGGGAGGGGTGGCGAGCAGTACTTC
D: .; V: TRBV2; J: TRBJ2-7; size: .; CDR3: CASNRAPAAYEQYF; DNA: TGTGCCAGCAATAGGGCCCCGGCGGCCTACGAGCAGTACTTC
D: .; V: TRBV9; J: TRBJ2-5; size: .; CDR3: CASSSPRRGQETQYF; DNA: TGTGCCAGCAGCTCCCCGAGGCGGGGTCAAGAGACCCAGTACTTC
D: .; V: TRBV20-1; J: TRBJ2-3; size: .; CDR3: CSAPLAGGTDTQYF; DNA: TGCAGTGCCCCCCTGGCAGGGGGCACAGATACGCAGTATTTT
D: TRBD1; V: TRBV20-1; J: TRBJ2-1; size: .; CDR3: CSASTGSSEQFF; DNA: TGCAGTGCCTCGACAGGGTCTAGTGAGCAGTTCTTC
D: TRBD1; V: TRBV3-1; J: TRBJ1-1; size: few; CDR3: CASSQGQGNTEAFF; DNA: TGTGCCAGCAGCCAGGGACAGGGGAACACTGAAGCTTTCTTT
D: TRBD1; V: TRBV3-1; J: TRBJ1-5; size: .; CDR3: CASSPGQGWNQPQHF; DNA: TGTGCCAGCAGCCCCGGACAGGGGTGGAATCAGCCCCAGCATTTT
D: .; V: TRBV12-3/TRBV12-4; J: TRBJ1-2; size: .; CDR3: CASSREYHPVGYTF; DNA: TGTGCCAGCAGTCGTGAGTACCACCCTGTCGGCTACACCTTC
D: TRBD1; V: TRBV5-1; J: TRBJ1-2; size: .; CDR3: CASSPLPGTGNGYTF; DNA: TGCGCCAGCAGCCCCCTTCCCGGGACAGGGAATGGCTACACCTTC
D: TRBD1; V: TRBV12-3/TRBV12-4; J: TRBJ1-4; size: .; CDR3: CASSPGQLNEKLFF; DNA: TGTGCCAGCAGTCCGGGACAGCTTAATGAAAAACTGTTTTTT
D: .; V: TRBV5-1; J: TRBJ2-5; size: .; CDR3: CASSLGQPAETQYF; DNA: TGCGCCAGCAGCTTGGGACAGCCGGCGGAGACCCAGTACTTC